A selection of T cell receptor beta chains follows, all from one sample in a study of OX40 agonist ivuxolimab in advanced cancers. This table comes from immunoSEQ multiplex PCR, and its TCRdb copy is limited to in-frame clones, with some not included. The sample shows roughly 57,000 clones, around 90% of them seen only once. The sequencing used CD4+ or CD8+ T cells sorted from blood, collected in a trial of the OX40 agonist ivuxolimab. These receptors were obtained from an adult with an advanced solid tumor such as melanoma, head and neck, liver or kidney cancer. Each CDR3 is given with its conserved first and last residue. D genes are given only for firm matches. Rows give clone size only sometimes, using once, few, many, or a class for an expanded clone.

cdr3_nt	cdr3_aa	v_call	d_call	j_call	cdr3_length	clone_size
TGTGCCAGTAAAGCAGGGGGCGGGAGGACTGAAGCTTTCTTT	CASKAGGGRTEAFF	TRBV19	TRBD1	TRBJ1-1	14	.
TGTGCCAGTGGGGTGGGACAACGCACAGATACGCAGTATTTT	CASGVGQRTDTQYF	TRBV19	.	TRBJ2-3	14	.
TGTGCCAGCGCAGACCCGACCCCGGAGCAGTACTTC	CASADPTPEQYF	TRBV6-1	.	TRBJ2-7	12	.
TGTGCCAGCAGCTCAACAGGGGTTAATTCACCCCTCCACTTT	CASSSTGVNSPLHF	TRBV7-6	TRBD1	TRBJ1-6	14	.
TGTGCCAGCAGCGCCGGGGCGGAAAACACCATATATTTT	CASSAGAENTIYF	TRBV9	.	TRBJ1-3	13	.
TGTGCCAGTAGTATAGGACAGGGGAGCGAAAAACTGTTTTTT	CASSIGQGSEKLFF	TRBV19	TRBD1	TRBJ1-4	14	.
TGTGCCAGCAGTACGACCGGGACAGGCCATTCGGATACGCAGTATTTT	CASSTTGTGHSDTQYF	TRBV28	TRBD1	TRBJ2-3	16	.
TGTGCCAGTAGTCCGGACAGACGATCGGGCTACACCTTC	CASSPDRRSGYTF	TRBV19	.	TRBJ1-2	13	few
TGTGCCAGCAGCCAAGATCTTGGGACGATGGGCACTGAAGCTTTCTTT	CASSQDLGTMGTEAFF	TRBV14	.	TRBJ1-1	16	.
TGTGCCACCAGCAGAGGGATCGGCCAGGGATTATACGAGCAGTACTTC	CATSRGIGQGLYEQYF	TRBV15	.	TRBJ2-7	16	.
TGTGCCAGCAGGCCTAGCGGGAGGGCCAGCACAGATACGCAGTATTTT	CASRPSGRASTDTQYF	TRBV28	TRBD2	TRBJ2-3	16	.
TGTGCCAGCAGTTCATGGGGTTATGAAAAACTGTTTTTT	CASSSWGYEKLFF	TRBV28	.	TRBJ1-4	13	few
TGTGCCAGCAGCGCGGGCGTGGGGGGGTCCACCGGGGAGCTGTTTTTT	CASSAGVGGSTGELFF	TRBV9	TRBD2	TRBJ2-2	16	once
TGCGCCAGCAAATGGAGAGTTGAGACCGGGGAGCTGTTTTTT	CASKWRVETGELFF	TRBV5-1	.	TRBJ2-2	14	few
TGTGCCAGCAGTTTTGGCGCGGGAGAGAGCTCCTACGAGCAGTACTTC	CASSFGAGESSYEQYF	TRBV6-6	TRBD2	TRBJ2-7	16	.
TGTGCCAGCAGTTTATTGGGAGTACAAGAGACCCAGTACTTC	CASSLLGVQETQYF	TRBV28	.	TRBJ2-5	14	.
TGTGCCAGCAGCTTCGAGGCAGGGACCTCCTACGAGCAGTACTTC	CASSFEAGTSYEQYF	TRBV11-1	.	TRBJ2-7	15	.
TGCGCCAGCAGTGTTCCAACACAGGGGGCGTTTGGAAACACCATATATTTT	CASSVPTQGAFGNTIYF	TRBV10-2	TRBD1	TRBJ1-3	17	.
TGTGCCAGTAGCCAAGGACTAGCGGGAGGAAAAAGAGTTGAGCAGTTCTTC	CASSQGLAGGKRVEQFF	TRBV19	TRBD2	TRBJ2-1	17	once
TGTGCCAGCACCTCTACCCCGCCTGGGGATACGCAGTATTTT	CASTSTPPGDTQYF	TRBV25-1	.	TRBJ2-3	14	.
TGTGCCAGCAGTCAGACTAGCGGGAAGACAGATGCGCAGTATTTT	CASSQTSGKTDAQYF	TRBV6-6	TRBD2	TRBJ2-3	15	.
TGTGCCAGCAGCACCGTTCATGATACGCAGTATTTT	CASSTVHDTQYF	TRBV7-8	.	TRBJ2-3	12	.
TGCGCCAGCAGCTTCCTAGCGGGAGGATCCGATACGCAGTATTTT	CASSFLAGGSDTQYF	TRBV5-1	TRBD2	TRBJ2-3	15	.
TGTGCCTGGAGTGTACTCAGTCAGCGCAATGAGCAGTTCTTC	CAWSVLSQRNEQFF	TRBV30	.	TRBJ2-1	14	.
TGTGCCAGCTCACCCCCGGGTTTTTCCTACAATGAGCAGTTCTTC	CASSPPGFSYNEQFF	TRBV18	.	TRBJ2-1	15	.
TGTGCCAGCAGTGGCTCTATGGGTCCTAGCAATCAGCCCCAGCATTTT	CASSGSMGPSNQPQHF	TRBV27	.	TRBJ1-5	16	.
TGCGCCAGCAGCTTGCCTACTACAGTGAACACTGAAGCTTTCTTT	CASSLPTTVNTEAFF	TRBV5-1	.	TRBJ1-1	15	.
TGTGCCAGCACGCTACTGAACACCGGGGAGCTGTTTTTT	CASTLLNTGELFF	TRBV7-9	.	TRBJ2-2	13	.